This entry features one T cell receptor beta chain sequence. The sample has other DNA sequences that encode this CDR3 too. Authors' data handling: Reference gene primer amplification gave nucleated cell count estimates. Generated by immunoSEQ multiplex PCR, the TCRdb table keeps only in-frame clones and is missing some. Clone size and the V and J calls come from that table; the DNA yielded D and trimming. The table includes 45,000 to 55,000 clones, roughly 82% detected once. This sample stems from a study of blood T cell repertoires in COVID-19. Study background: The samples span acute and convalescent COVID-19 from the United States, Italy and Spain. PBMCs, B-cell-depleted T cells, or T cells provided the cDNA or gDNA that made up the material.

This clonotype originated in a woman of 80 years or more with acute or convalescent COVID-19. Sequencing was done on a sample of peripheral blood.

This CDR3 is CASSLDRTEAFF. The DNA for the CDR3 is TGTGCCAGCAGCTTAGACCGCACAGAAGCTTTCTTT. The chain couples TRBV11-2 to TRBJ1-1, with no clear D. The CDR3 loop spans 12 amino acids. Trimming removed 0 bases from V and 8 bases from J, with 7 bases in between. CDR1 is SGHAT and CDR2 is FQNNGV in the germline V gene.